The 10 T cell receptor beta chains reported below all come from one sample, sequenced in a study of T cell responses to AZD1222 COVID-19 vaccine. TCRdb's copy holds only in-frame clones and misses some; the assay was immunoSEQ multiplex PCR. The table lists about 140,000 clones, 85% to 95% of them singletons, with around 10% in the top ten. The sample consisted of peripheral blood, taken after recovery from COVID-19. All receptors come from an adult who had recovered from COVID-19.

This clone came up once. This sequence joins TRBV15 and TRBJ1-2, with 7 bases identical to TRBD1. Losses at the gene ends were 0 bases for V and 3 bases for J; bases not matched to a gene: 7. This CDR3 comprises 16 residues. Germline V gene data show CDR1 as LNHNV and CDR2 as YYDKDF (reference sequence). The CDR3 protein is CATSRDQGTVDYGYTF. The DNA of the CDR3 is TGTGCCACCAGCAGAGATCAGGGGACAGTAGACTATGGCTACACCTTC.

This chain connects TRBV3-1 (or the pseudogene TRBV3-2) to TRBJ2-7; D may be TRBD1 (6 bases). V gave up 6 bases and J gave up 4 bases, with 13 bases separating them. The CDR3 sequence is 13 residues long. Looked up from germline, CDR1 is LGHDT and CDR2 is YNNKEL (reference sequence). CDR3 in DNA: TGTGCCAGCAGTCTAGTGCAGGGGTACGAGCAGTACTTC. Protein: CASSLVQGYEQYF.

The CDR3 loop is CASSQKRDRPADTQYF. CDR3 DNA sequence: TGTGCCAGCAGCCAAAAAAGGGACCGTCCCGCAGATACGCAGTATTTT. J is TRBJ2-3 and V is TRBV7-8; D may match TRBD1 or TRBD2 (5 bases each). V lost 5 bases and J 4 bases, leaving 19 bases between the germline ends. The CDR3 consists of 16 residues. Germline V gene lookup returns CDR1 SGHVS and CDR2 FQNEAQ.

The chain employs TRBV27 and TRBJ1-6; perhaps TRBD1 as D (5 bases). CDR1 MNHEY and CDR2 SMNVEV come from the germline V gene (reference sequence). The ends were cut back, 0 bases at V and 9 bases at J, with 15 bases in the middle. This CDR3 has 16 residues. The CDR3 here is CASSLSMQGSGSPLHF. For the CDR3, the DNA is TGTGCCAGCAGTTTATCGATGCAGGGAAGCGGTTCACCCCTCCACTTT.

V and J are TRBV28 and TRBJ2-7; TRBD1 matches 11 bases. Germline trimming cut 5 bases from V and 0 bases from J; bases unmatched to any gene: 6. This CDR3 region has 16 residues. Per germline, CDR1 MDHEN and CDR2 SYDVKM. The CDR3, as DNA: TGTGCCAGCAGTGAAGGGACAGGGGGTGTCTCCTACGAGCAGTACTTC. This gives the protein CASSEGTGGVSYEQYF.

The genes are TRBV19 and TRBJ2-1; 11 bases are shared with TRBD2. Germline V gene sequence: CDR1 LNHDA, CDR2 SQIVND (reference sequence). The V and J ends lost 1 base and 14 bases, in that order; junction bases with no gene match: 10. This CDR3 has 15 amino acids. CDR3 sequence (DNA): TGTGCCAGTAGTATAGGGCTAGCGGGAGGTCAACGGGAGTTCTTC. Protein sequence: CASSIGLAGGQREFF.

This chain links TRBV5-1 with TRBJ2-7; D uncertain. Germline CDR1 and CDR2: SGHRS and YFSETQ. CDR3 length: 13 amino acids. V lost 0 bases to trimming and J lost 3 bases, with 7 bases between them. CDR3 sequence reads: CASSLVSDYEQYF. The CDR3 DNA sequence: TGCGCCAGCAGCTTGGTTTCGGACTACGAGCAGTACTTC. Full variable domain (outside the CDR3, taken from reference TRBV5-1 and TRBJ2-7): KAGVTQTPRYLIKTRGQQVTLSCSPISGHRSVSWYQQTPGQGLQFLFEYFSETQRNKGNFPGRFSGRQFSNSRSEMNVSTLELGDSALYLCASSLVSDYEQYFGPGTRLTVT.

The V call is TRBV10-3, the J call TRBJ1-5, with D tentatively TRBD1 (5 bases). The germline V gene encodes CDR1 ENHRY and CDR2 SYGVKD. This CDR3 region has 16 residues. Trimming cost V 1 base and J 6 bases, with 16 bases left between them. The CDR3 sequence: CAISEYGQEDGQPQHF. The CDR3 region has the DNA TGTGCCATCAGTGAGTACGGACAAGAAGACGGTCAGCCCCAGCATTTT.

The chain links TRBV9 to TRBJ2-7; TRBD1 matches at 9 bases. The CDR3 is made up of 16 amino acids. The germline gives CDR1 SGDLS, CDR2 YYNGEE. V was pared by 0 bases and J by 2 bases, with 6 bases of the junction left unmatched. This chain's CDR3 is CASSVGLGQGAYEQYF. The DNA for the CDR3 is TGTGCCAGCAGCGTAGGTTTGGGACAGGGCGCCTACGAGCAGTACTTC.

The chain recombines TRBV27 with TRBJ1-5; no firm D call. Germline CDR1 is MNHEY and CDR2 is SMNVEV (reference sequence). The CDR3 covers 14 residues. V lost 4 bases and J 1 base, leaving 8 bases between the germline ends. The CDR3 here is CASSSRKSNQPQHF. The DNA for the CDR3 is TGTGCCAGCAGTTCAAGGAAAAGCAATCAGCCCCAGCATTTT.